This is a list of T cell receptor beta chains from one sample in a study of B cell selection in AIRE deficiency. The repertoire was sequenced with immunoSEQ multiplex PCR; TCRdb's copy has only in-frame clones and lacks some. The sample has under 30,000 clones, around 95% seen once. The specimen was CD4+CD127+ conventional T cells sorted from PBMCs. These receptor sequences come from a human donor in good health. The CDR3 runs from the conserved cysteine through the conserved F or W. The D gene is left open where the match is weak. The size entry is marked missing in some rows and otherwise reads once, few, many or a size class.

j_call v_call d_call clone_size cdr3_aa cdr3_nt
TRBJ1-2 TRBV2 . . CASSDSGGDYGYTF TGTGCCAGCAGTGATTCCGGGGGTGACTATGGCTACACCTTC
TRBJ2-1 TRBV5-1 TRBD2 . CASSSGTGGYNEQFF TGCGCCAGCAGCTCCGGAACGGGGGGCTACAATGAGCAGTTCTTC
TRBJ2-7 TRBV7-2 . . CASSLTGVKTYEQYF TGTGCCAGCAGCTTAACGGGGGTGAAAACCTACGAGCAGTACTTC
TRBJ1-1 TRBV7-2 . . CASRHRTFTEAFF TGTGCCAGCAGACATAGGACCTTCACTGAAGCTTTCTTT
TRBJ1-4 TRBV19 . . CASSRGTNEKLFF TGTGCCAGTAGTCGGGGCACTAATGAAAAACTGTTTTTT
TRBJ1-2 TRBV7-9 TRBD1 . CASSPQGDYGYTF TGTGCCAGCAGCCCACAGGGGGACTATGGCTACACCTTC
TRBJ1-2 TRBV11-2 . . CASSLEGRGGYTF TGTGCCAGCAGCTTAGAGGGAAGGGGTGGCTACACCTTC
TRBJ2-5 TRBV7-9 . . CASSLKYQETQYF TGTGCCAGCAGCTTAAAATACCAAGAGACCCAGTACTTC
TRBJ2-5 TRBV27 TRBD2 . CASSLRWGGETQYF TGTGCCAGCAGTTTAAGATGGGGGGGGGAGACCCAGTACTTC
TRBJ1-5 TRBV4-2 TRBD1 . CASSQDNTGGQPQHF TGTGCCAGCAGCCAAGATAATACAGGGGGCCAGCCCCAGCATTTT
TRBJ2-5 TRBV5-1 . . CASSYSPQALGETQYF TGCGCCAGCAGCTACTCACCACAGGCCCTGGGAGAGACCCAGTACTTC
TRBJ1-1 TRBV19 TRBD1 . CASSIVLAGGRTEAFF TGTGCCAGTAGTATAGTGTTGGCAGGGGGCCGCACTGAAGCTTTCTTT
TRBJ2-2 TRBV19 TRBD2 . CASSILAGGPPGELFF TGTGCCAGTAGTATCCTAGCGGGAGGGCCCCCCGGGGAGCTGTTTTTT
TRBJ2-2 TRBV6-1 . . CASSVRGRNTGELFF TGTGCCAGCAGTGTACGGGGGAGAAACACCGGGGAGCTGTTTTTT
TRBJ2-1 TRBV11-2 . once CASSLGLQNEQFF TGTGCCAGCAGCTTAGGACTCCAAAATGAGCAGTTCTTC
TRBJ2-1 TRBV7-2 TRBD2 . CASSPQRGGLYNEQFF TGTGCCAGCAGCCCTCAGCGGGGGGGCCTGTACAATGAGCAGTTCTTC
TRBJ2-3 TRBV6-1 TRBD2 . CASAAGGPHTDTQYF TGTGCCAGCGCGGCGGGAGGGCCTCACACAGATACGCAGTATTTT
TRBJ2-7 TRBV7-4 TRBD1 . CASSSGTGRNYEQYF TGTGCCAGCAGCTCCGGGACAGGGCGGAACTACGAGCAGTACTTC
TRBJ1-1 TRBV6-1 TRBD1 . CASRRQGVQAEAFF TGTGCCAGCAGACGACAGGGGGTACAGGCTGAAGCTTTCTTT
TRBJ1-2 TRBV7-2 TRBD1 once CASSPTGRGRYYGYTF TGTGCCAGCAGCCCGACGGGGAGGGGGCGATATTATGGCTACACCTTC
TRBJ2-5 TRBV6-5 . . CASKSDGQETQYF TGTGCCAGTAAATCGGACGGCCAAGAGACCCAGTACTTC
TRBJ1-3 TRBV19 . . CASSPVATSGNTIYF TGTGCCAGTAGTCCCGTGGCGACAAGTGGAAACACCATATATTTT
TRBJ1-5 TRBV6-5 . once CASGQKGPQHF TGTGCCAGCGGTCAAAAGGGCCCCCAGCATTTT
TRBJ2-1 TRBV30 TRBD1 . CAWSVWGQGERFF TGTGCCTGGAGTGTATGGGGACAGGGTGAGAGGTTCTTC
TRBJ2-2 TRBV10-1 . . CASSDAAGEELFF TGCGCCAGCAGTGACGCGGCAGGGGAAGAGCTGTTTTTT
TRBJ1-1 TRBV18 . . CASSPRLGAATEAFF TGTGCCAGCTCACCACGACTAGGGGCCGCCACTGAAGCTTTCTTT
TRBJ2-3 TRBV5-4 . . CASSLGQGFTDTQYF TGTGCCAGCAGCTTGGGGCAGGGATTTACGGATACGCAGTATTTT
TRBJ2-7 TRBV19 . . CASSRQATSYEQYF TGTGCCAGTAGTCGTCAGGCGACCTCCTACGAGCAGTACTTC
TRBJ1-1 TRBV5-4 . once CASSSRVKGTEAFF TGTGCCAGCAGCTCCAGGGTTAAGGGCACTGAAGCTTTCTTT
TRBJ2-5 TRBV10-3 . . CAIAEDQGKETQYF TGTGCCATCGCCGAGGATCAGGGTAAAGAGACCCAGTACTTC
TRBJ1-6 TRBV14 . . CASSQDLGLGYNSPLHF TGTGCCAGCAGCCAAGATTTAGGGCTGGGGTATAATTCACCCCTCCACTTT
TRBJ2-3 TRBV11-1 . once CASSRGLTADTQYF TGTGCCAGCAGCCGGGGCCTAACGGCAGATACGCAGTATTTT
TRBJ1-1 TRBV15 TRBD1 . CATSTDRRGPGTEAFF TGTGCCACCAGCACCGATCGGAGGGGGCCGGGCACTGAAGCTTTCTTT
TRBJ1-5 TRBV11-2 . . CASSLHGNQPQHF TGTGCCAGCAGCTTACACGGTAATCAGCCCCAGCATTTT
TRBJ1-5 TRBV2 . . CASREGYGQPQHF TGTGCCAGCAGAGAAGGGTATGGTCAGCCCCAGCATTTT
TRBJ2-1 TRBV5-1 TRBD1 . CASSPGTGPYNEQFF TGCGCCAGCAGCCCGGGGACAGGGCCCTACAATGAGCAGTTCTTC
TRBJ2-5 TRBV6-5 . . CASSDPLRGTQYF TGTGCCAGCAGCGACCCCCTCCGGGGGACCCAGTACTTC
TRBJ2-7 TRBV11-2 . . CASSLVGTGTFNYF .
TRBJ1-5 TRBV12-5 TRBD1 . CASGLVQGQERNQPQHF TGTGCTAGTGGTTTGGTCCAAGGACAGGAGCGCAATCAGCCCCAGCATTTT
TRBJ2-7 TRBV6-1 TRBD2 . CASNPGLAGDYEQYF TGTGCCAGCAATCCGGGACTAGCGGGGGACTACGAGCAGTACTTC
TRBJ1-2 TRBV28 TRBD1 . CASSRDRAYGYTF TGTGCCAGCAGTCGGGACAGAGCCTATGGCTACACCTTC
TRBJ1-2 TRBV6-6 TRBD1 . CASSYGPGGSYGYTF TGTGCCAGCAGTTACGGGCCAGGGGGCTCCTATGGCTACACCTTC
TRBJ2-7 TRBV5-8 . . CASSFQGFYEQYF TGTGCCAGCAGCTTCCAGGGATTCTACGAGCAGTACTTC
TRBJ1-2 TRBV7-1 TRBD1 . CASSWGGARDRAYTF TGTGCCAGCAGCTGGGGCGGGGCACGGGACAGGGCTTACACCTTC
TRBJ2-1 TRBV6-5 . . CASREGQGSYNEQFF TGTGCCAGCAGGGAGGGGCAGGGGTCGTACAATGAGCAGTTCTTC
TRBJ2-2 TRBV5-1 TRBD1 once CASSGRTGSTGELFF TGCGCCAGCAGCGGGAGGACAGGGTCGACCGGGGAGCTGTTTTTT
TRBJ2-5 TRBV7-6 TRBD2 . CASSLGAGVRETQYF TGTGCCAGCAGCTTAGGGGCGGGAGTAAGGGAGACCCAGTACTTC
TRBJ1-2 TRBV14 . . CASSQERANYGYTF TGTGCCAGCAGCCAAGAACGGGCTAACTATGGCTACACCTTC
TRBJ1-2 TRBV27 . . CASSLFPGAGYTF TGTGCCAGCAGTTTATTCCCGGGGGCAGGCTACACCTTC
TRBJ1-6 TRBV10-3 . . CAITEDGSSYNSPLHF TGTGCCATCACTGAGGACGGGAGCTCCTATAATTCACCCCTCCACTTT
TRBJ2-7 TRBV2 TRBD2 . CASRQTSGAYEQYF TGTGCCAGCAGGCAAACTAGCGGGGCCTACGAGCAGTACTTC
TRBJ2-5 TRBV5-1 TRBD2 . CASSHREGQETQYF TGCGCCAGCAGCCATCGGGAGGGCCAAGAGACCCAGTACTTC
TRBJ2-7 TRBV20-1 . . CSAQTGAEQYF TGCAGTGCACAGACCGGAGCCGAGCAGTACTTC
TRBJ1-6 TRBV19 . . CASSTQRRSHNSPLHF TGTGCCAGTAGTACCCAGCGAAGGTCTCATAATTCACCCCTCCACTTT
TRBJ2-4 TRBV5-8 . . CASSLGLRRDIQYF TGTGCCAGCAGCTTAGGCCTGAGGAGAGACATTCAGTACTTC